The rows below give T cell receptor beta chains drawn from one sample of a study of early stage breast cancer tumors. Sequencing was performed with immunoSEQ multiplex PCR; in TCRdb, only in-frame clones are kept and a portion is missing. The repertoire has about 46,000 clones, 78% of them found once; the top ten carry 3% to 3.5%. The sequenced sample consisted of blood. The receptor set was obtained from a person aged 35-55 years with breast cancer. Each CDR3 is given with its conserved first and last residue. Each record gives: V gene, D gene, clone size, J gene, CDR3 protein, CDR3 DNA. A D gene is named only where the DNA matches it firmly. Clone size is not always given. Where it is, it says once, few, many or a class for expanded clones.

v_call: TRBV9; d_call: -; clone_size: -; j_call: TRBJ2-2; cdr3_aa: CASSVGHGGAVGELFF; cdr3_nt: TGTGCCAGCAGCGTAGGGCACGGGGGCGCGGTCGGGGAGCTGTTTTTT
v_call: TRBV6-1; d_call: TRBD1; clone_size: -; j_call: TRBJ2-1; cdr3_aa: CASRTGGWNEQFF; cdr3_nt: TGTGCCAGTCGGACAGGGGGGTGGAATGAGCAGTTCTTC
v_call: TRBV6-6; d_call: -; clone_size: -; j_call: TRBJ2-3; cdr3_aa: CASSYGVDSRADTQYF; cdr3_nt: TGTGCCAGCAGTTACGGGGTAGACTCTCGGGCAGATACGCAGTATTTT
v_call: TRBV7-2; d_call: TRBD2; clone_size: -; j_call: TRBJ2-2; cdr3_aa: CASSLAGGQELFF; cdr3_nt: TGTGCCAGCAGTTTAGCGGGAGGGCAGGAGCTGTTTTTT
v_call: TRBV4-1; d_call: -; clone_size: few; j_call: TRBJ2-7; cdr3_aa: CASSQDVRRAREVTYEQYF; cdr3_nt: TGCGCCAGCAGCCAAGATGTCCGCCGGGCCAGGGAGGTTACCTACGAGCAGTACTTC
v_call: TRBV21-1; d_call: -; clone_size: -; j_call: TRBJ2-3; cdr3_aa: CASKGGSRTDTQYF; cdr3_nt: TGTGCCAGCAAAGGAGGGAGTCGGACAGATACGCAGTATTTT
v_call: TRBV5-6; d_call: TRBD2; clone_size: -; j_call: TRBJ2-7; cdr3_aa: CASSPSSSGLGRTIQYF; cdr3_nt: TGTGCCAGCAGCCCTTCTAGCTCAGGACTAGGCAGGACGATTCAGTACTTC
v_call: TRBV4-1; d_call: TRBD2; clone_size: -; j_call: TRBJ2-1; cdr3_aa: CASSPTSGSFNEQFF; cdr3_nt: TGCGCCAGCAGCCCGACTAGCGGGAGTTTTAATGAGCAGTTCTTC
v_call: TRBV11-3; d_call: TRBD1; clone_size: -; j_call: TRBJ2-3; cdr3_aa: CASSSGVARGRDTQYF; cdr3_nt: TGTGCCAGCAGCTCAGGGGTGGCCAGGGGGAGAGATACGCAGTATTTT
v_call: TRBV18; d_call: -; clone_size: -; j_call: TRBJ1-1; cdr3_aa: CASSPAWGNTEAFF; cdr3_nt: TGTGCCAGCTCACCAGCATGGGGGAACACTGAAGCTTTCTTT
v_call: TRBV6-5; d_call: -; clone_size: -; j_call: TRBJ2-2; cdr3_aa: CASSYSLPNTGELFF; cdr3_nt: TGTGCCAGCAGTTACAGTCTCCCGAACACCGGGGAGCTGTTTTTT
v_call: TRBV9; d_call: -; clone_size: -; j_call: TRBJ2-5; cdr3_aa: CASSVGGYQETQYF; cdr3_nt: TGTGCCAGCAGCGTAGGGGGTTACCAAGAGACCCAGTACTTC
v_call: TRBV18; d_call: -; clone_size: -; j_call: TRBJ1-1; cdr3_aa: CASSRDPPFADTEAFF; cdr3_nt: TGTGCCAGCTCACGGGACCCACCCTTTGCGGACACTGAAGCTTTCTTT
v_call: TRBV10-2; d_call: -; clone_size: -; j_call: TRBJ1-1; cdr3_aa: CASSDPGTNTEAFF; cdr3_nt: TGCGCCAGCAGTGATCCAGGGACGAACACTGAAGCTTTCTTT
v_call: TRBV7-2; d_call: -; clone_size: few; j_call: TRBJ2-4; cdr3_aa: CASSLARGGDQIQYF; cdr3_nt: TGTGCCAGCAGCTTAGCGAGGGGGGGCGATCAGATTCAGTACTTC
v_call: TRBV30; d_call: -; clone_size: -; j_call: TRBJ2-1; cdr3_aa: CAWSRDAGNEQFF; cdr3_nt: TGTGCCTGGAGTCGAGATGCAGGGAATGAGCAGTTCTTC
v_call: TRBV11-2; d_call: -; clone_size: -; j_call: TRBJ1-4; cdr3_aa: CASSASGTTNEKLFF; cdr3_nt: TGTGCCAGCAGCGCGTCCGGGACAACTAATGAAAAACTGTTTTTT
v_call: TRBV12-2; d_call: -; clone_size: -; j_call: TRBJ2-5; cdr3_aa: CASRLALGRGDETQYF; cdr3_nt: TGTGCAAGTCGCTTAGCGCTGGGGAGGGGGGATGAGACCCAGTACTTC
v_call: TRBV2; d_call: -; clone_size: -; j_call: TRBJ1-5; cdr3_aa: CASRGEAVPNQPQHF; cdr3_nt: TGTGCCAGCAGGGGGGAGGCGGTTCCCAATCAGCCCCAGCATTTT
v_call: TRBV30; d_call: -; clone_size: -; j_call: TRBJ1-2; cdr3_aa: CAWSGIPNYGYTF; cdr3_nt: TGTGCCTGGAGTGGAATACCTAACTATGGCTACACCTTC
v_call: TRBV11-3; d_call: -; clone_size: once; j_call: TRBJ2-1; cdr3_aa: CASSLAGQSDEQFF; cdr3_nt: TGTGCCAGCAGCTTAGCTGGACAGTCTGATGAGCAGTTCTTC
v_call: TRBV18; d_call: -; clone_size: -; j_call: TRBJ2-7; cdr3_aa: CASSPKGPHLTTQPNEQYF; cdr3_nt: TGTGCCAGCTCACCGAAGGGCCCTCACCTTACAACTCAACCGAATGAGCAGTACTTC
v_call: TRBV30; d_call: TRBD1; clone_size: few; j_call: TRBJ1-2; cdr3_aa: CAWSRGQDYGYTF; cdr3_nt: TGTGCCTGGAGTAGGGGACAGGACTATGGCTACACCTTC
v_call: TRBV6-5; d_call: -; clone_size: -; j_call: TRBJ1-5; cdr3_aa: CASSYRYNQPQHF; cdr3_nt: TGTGCCAGCAGTTACCGGTATAATCAGCCCCAGCATTTT
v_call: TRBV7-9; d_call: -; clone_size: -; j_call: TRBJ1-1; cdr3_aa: CASSLLRVGTEAFF; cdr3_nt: TGTGCCAGCAGCTTACTCAGGGTAGGGACTGAAGCTTTCTTT
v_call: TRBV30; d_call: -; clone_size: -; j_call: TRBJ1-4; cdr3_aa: CAWSPEDGPAGGEKLFF; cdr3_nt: TGTGCCTGGAGCCCCGAGGACGGACCTGCCGGTGGTGAAAAACTGTTTTTT
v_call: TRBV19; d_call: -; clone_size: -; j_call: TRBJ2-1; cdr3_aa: CASSQGMGGRNEQFF; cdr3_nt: TGTGCCAGTAGTCAGGGGATGGGGGGCCGCAATGAGCAGTTCTTC
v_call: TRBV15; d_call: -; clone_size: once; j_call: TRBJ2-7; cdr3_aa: CATSVTGTYEQYF; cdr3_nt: TGTGCCACCAGCGTTACAGGAACCTACGAGCAGTACTTC
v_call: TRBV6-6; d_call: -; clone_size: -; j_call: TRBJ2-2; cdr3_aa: CASKPEAGGTGELFF; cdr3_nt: TGTGCCAGCAAGCCGGAGGCGGGTGGCACCGGGGAGCTGTTTTTT
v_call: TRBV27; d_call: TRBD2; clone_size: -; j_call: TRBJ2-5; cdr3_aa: CASSTSGRTETQYF; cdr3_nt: TGTGCCAGCAGTACAAGCGGGAGAACGGAGACCCAGTACTTC
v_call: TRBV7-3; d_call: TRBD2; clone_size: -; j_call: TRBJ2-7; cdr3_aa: CASSLSLAGDKHYEQYF; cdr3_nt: TGTGCCAGCAGCTTAAGTTTAGCGGGAGACAAACATTACGAGCAGTACTTC
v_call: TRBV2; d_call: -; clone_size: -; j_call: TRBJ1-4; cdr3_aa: CATGAENEKLFF; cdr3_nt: TGTGCCACCGGGGCGGAGAATGAAAAACTGTTTTTT
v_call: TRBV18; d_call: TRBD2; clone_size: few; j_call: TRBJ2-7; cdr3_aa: CASRTSSSYEQYF; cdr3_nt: TGTGCCAGCAGGACTAGCTCGTCCTACGAGCAGTACTTC
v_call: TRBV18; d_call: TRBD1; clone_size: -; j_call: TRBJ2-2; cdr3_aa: CASSPSGGTGELFF; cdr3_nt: TGTGCCAGCTCACCGTCAGGGGGCACCGGGGAGCTGTTTTTT
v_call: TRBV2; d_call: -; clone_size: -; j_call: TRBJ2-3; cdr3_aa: CASSEAGPIDTQYF; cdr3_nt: TGTGCCAGCAGTGAGGCGGGACCCATAGATACGCAGTATTTT
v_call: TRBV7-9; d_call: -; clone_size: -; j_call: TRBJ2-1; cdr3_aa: CASSPVGDNEQFF; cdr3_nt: TGTGCCAGCAGCCCGGTTGGCGACAATGAGCAGTTCTTC
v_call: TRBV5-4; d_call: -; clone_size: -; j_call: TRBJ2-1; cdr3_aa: CASSLDISSALEQFF; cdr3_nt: TGTGCCAGCAGCCTTGACATTTCGTCGGCCTTAGAGCAGTTCTTC
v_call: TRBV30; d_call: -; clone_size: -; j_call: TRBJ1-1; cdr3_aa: CAWRWGPGTEAFF; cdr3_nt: TGTGCCTGGAGATGGGGGCCAGGGACTGAAGCTTTCTTT
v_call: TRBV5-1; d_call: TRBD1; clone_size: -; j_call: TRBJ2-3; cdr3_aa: CASSLSRTGVSGTDTQYF; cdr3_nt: TGCGCCAGCAGCTTGTCTCGGACAGGAGTTTCCGGCACAGATACGCAGTATTTT
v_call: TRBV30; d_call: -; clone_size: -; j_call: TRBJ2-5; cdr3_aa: CAWSVRGRETQYF; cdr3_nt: TGTGCCTGGAGTGTACGAGGGCGAGAGACCCAGTACTTC
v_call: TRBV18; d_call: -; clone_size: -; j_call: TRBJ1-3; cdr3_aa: CASSPSDSGNTIYF; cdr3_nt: TGTGCCAGCTCACCGTCGGACAGTGGAAACACCATATATTTT
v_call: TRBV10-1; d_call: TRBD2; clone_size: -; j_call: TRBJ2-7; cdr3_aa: CASRPGLAGLSPYEQYF; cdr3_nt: TGCGCCAGCAGACCCGGACTAGCGGGCCTTTCTCCCTACGAGCAGTACTTC
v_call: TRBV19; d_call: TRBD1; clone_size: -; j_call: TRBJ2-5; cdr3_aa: CASSWGQGSGETQYF; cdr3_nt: TGTGCCAGTAGTTGGGGACAGGGGTCAGGAGAGACCCAGTACTTC
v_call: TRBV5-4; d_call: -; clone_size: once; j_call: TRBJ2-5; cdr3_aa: CASSSRAKETQYF; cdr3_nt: TGTGCCAGCAGCTCGAGGGCCAAAGAGACCCAGTACTTC
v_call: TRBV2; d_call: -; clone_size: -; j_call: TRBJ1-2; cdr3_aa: CASKDPFQPSNYGYTF; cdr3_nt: TGTGCCAGCAAAGACCCCTTTCAGCCGTCTAACTATGGCTACACCTTC
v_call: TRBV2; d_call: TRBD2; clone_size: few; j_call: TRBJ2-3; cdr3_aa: CASSEWGTSGRRTDTQYF; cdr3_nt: TGTGCCAGCAGTGAATGGGGGACTAGCGGGAGGAGGACAGATACGCAGTATTTT
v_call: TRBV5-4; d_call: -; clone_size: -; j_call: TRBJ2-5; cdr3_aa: CASSLGSGSETQYF; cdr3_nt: TGTGCCAGCAGCTTGGGTTCCGGGTCGGAGACCCAGTACTTC
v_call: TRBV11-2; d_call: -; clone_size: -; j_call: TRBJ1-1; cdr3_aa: CASSLDFGLLNTEAFF; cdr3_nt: TGTGCCAGCAGCTTAGACTTCGGACTGCTGAACACTGAAGCTTTCTTT
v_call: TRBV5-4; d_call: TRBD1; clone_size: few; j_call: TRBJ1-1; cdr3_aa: CASRTGGNTEAFF; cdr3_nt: TGTGCCAGCAGAACAGGGGGAAACACTGAAGCTTTCTTT
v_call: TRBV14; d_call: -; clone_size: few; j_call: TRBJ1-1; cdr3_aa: CASSQGLVGAFF; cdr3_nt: TGTGCCAGCAGCCAGGGACTGGTGGGAGCTTTCTTT
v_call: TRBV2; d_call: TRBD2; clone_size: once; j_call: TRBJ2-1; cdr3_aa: CASRLGLAGVDEQFF; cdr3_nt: TGTGCCAGCAGACTCGGACTAGCGGGAGTTGATGAGCAGTTCTTC
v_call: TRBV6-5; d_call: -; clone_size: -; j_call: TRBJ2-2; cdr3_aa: CASGEAGELFF; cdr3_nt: TGTGCCAGCGGGGAGGCCGGGGAGCTGTTTTTT
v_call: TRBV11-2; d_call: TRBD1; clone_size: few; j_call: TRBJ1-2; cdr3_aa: CASSPGTGLYGYTF; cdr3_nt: TGTGCCAGCAGCCCGGGGACAGGGCTCTATGGCTACACCTTC
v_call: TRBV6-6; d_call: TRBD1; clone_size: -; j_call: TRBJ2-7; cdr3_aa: CASYGQGLKYEQYF; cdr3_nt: TGTGCCAGCTACGGACAGGGTCTCAAGTACGAGCAGTACTTC
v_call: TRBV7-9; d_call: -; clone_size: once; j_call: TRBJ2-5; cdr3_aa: CASSHGKPQYF; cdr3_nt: TGTGCCAGCAGCCATGGAAAGCCCCAGTACTTC
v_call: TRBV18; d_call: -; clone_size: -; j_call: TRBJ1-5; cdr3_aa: CASSPGGSSNQPQHF; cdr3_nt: TGTGCCAGCTCACCAGGGGGGTCTAGCAATCAGCCCCAGCATTTT
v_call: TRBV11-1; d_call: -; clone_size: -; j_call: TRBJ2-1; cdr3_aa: CASSGRLARNEQFF; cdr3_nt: TGTGCCAGCAGCGGAAGGCTAGCGCGTAATGAGCAGTTCTTC